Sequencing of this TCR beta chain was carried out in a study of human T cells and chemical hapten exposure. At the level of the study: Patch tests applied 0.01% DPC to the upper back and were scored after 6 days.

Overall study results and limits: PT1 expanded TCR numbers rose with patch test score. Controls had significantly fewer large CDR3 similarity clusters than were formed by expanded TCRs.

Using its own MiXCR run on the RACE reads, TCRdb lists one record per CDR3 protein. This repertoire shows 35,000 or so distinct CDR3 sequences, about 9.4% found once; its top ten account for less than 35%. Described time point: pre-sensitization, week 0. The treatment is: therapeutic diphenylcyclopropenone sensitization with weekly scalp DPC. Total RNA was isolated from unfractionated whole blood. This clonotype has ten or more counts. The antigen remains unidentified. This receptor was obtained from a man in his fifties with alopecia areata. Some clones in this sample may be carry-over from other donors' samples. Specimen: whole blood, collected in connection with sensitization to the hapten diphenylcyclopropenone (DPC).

The CDR3 DNA reads as TGCAGTGCTAGAGATCACGATTTCGGACTAGAGGGTGAGCAGTTCTTC. It encodes CSARDHDFGLEGEQFF. The genes are TRBV20-1 and TRBJ2-1; 7 bases match TRBD2. Per germline, CDR1 DFQATT and CDR2 SNEGSKA (reference sequence). The CDR3 consists of 16 residues. The J segment lost 9 bases and the V segment lost 0 bases, leaving 14 bases of the junction unmatched.